This T cell receptor (beta chain) was sequenced for a study of vaccination effects on CD4 cells after COVID-19. General observations from the study: Only a few convalescent patients and no early post-infection timepoints featured in the study.

Trimming removed 5 bases at V and 2 bases at J, with 10 bases between. The CDR3 length is 13 residues. As regards this clone: Its antigen is currently unknown.

Peptide-pool stimulation followed by sequencing identified expanded antigen-specific CD4+ clonotypes in the ViraFEST assay. Subsequent to a culture period of about ten days, CD4+ T cells were isolated. Participants were given two doses of BNT162b2 or mRNA-1273 vaccine. All vaccine recipients tested negative for nucleocapsid antibodies and had never contracted SARS-CoV-2 infection. Supplemented with about 10 IU/ml IL-2 and 8 to 10 ug/ml peptides, under 2.5 million PBMC per well were kept in culture. The table came from immunoSEQ multiplex PCR; TCRdb's copy has only in-frame clones and leaves some out. The table has tens of thousands of clones, roughly 74% seen once.

This receptor was identified in a human donor who received a COVID-19 vaccine. Here the sequenced sample was CD4+ T cells from PBMCs cultured with HCoV-OC43 spike peptides, taken after COVID-19 vaccination. Subset: HCoV-OC43 spike overlapping peptide pool stimulation. This sequence joins TRBV12-3 or TRBV12-4 and TRBJ2-7; D call uncertain. CDR3: CASSQRVAYEQYF. Written as DNA, the CDR3 is TGTGCCAGCAGTCAACGCGTGGCCTACGAGCAGTACTTC.